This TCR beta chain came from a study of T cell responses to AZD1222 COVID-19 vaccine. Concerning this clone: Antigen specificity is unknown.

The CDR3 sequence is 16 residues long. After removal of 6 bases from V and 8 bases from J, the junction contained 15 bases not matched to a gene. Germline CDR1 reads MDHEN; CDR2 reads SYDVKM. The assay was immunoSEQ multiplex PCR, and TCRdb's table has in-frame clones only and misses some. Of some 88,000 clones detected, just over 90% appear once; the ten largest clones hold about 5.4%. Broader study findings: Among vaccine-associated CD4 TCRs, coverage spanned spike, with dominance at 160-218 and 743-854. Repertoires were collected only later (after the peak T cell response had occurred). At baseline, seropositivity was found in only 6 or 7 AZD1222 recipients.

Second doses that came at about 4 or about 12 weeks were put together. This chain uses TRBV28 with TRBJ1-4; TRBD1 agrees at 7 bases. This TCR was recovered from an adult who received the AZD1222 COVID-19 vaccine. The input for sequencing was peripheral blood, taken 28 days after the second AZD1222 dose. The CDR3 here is CASSKDREGSDEKLFF. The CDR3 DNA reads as TGTGCCAGCAGCAAAGACAGGGAGGGGTCGGACGAAAAACTGTTTTTT.